This entry lists 27 T cell receptor beta chains sequenced from one sample in a study of T cell changes during pregnancy in multiple sclerosis (dated by TCRdb to the late 2010s). Libraries came from the immunoSEQ multiplex PCR assay. Here the immuneACCESS table is served through TCRdb, limited to in-frame sequences with V and J called. Missing clones are a known gap in these copies; in checked studies unresolved V genes cover under half, and the rest lacks a known reason. The sample includes around 59,000 clones, with 90% to 95% observed a single time. In total, the top ten clones hold approximately 0.69% of the sample. The specimen comprised CD4+ T cells from peripheral blood mononuclear cells, sampled in the first trimester of pregnancy. These receptors all stem from a female donor with multiple sclerosis, enrolled in a pregnancy study.

The chain carries TRBV7-3 and TRBJ2-5; 8 bases map to TRBD1. The germline V gene encodes CDR1 SGHTA and CDR2 FQGTGA. V lost 1 base to trimming and J lost 7 bases; unmatched junction nucleotides: 5. The CDR3 contains 14 residues. The CDR3 DNA reads TGTGCCAGCAGCTTAAGGGGACAGGCAGGGACCCAGTACTTC. Amino acid sequence: CASSLRGQAGTQYF.

The rearrangement uses TRBV29-1 and TRBJ2-1, with a tentative D call TRBD1 (7 bases). The germline V gene has CDR1 SQVTM and CDR2 ANQGSEA. The CDR3 spans 12 residues. Trimming pared 4 bases from V and 7 bases from J, leaving 11 bases between. The CDR3 DNA is TGCAGCGTTGCACAGGGGAGGAATGAGCAGTTCTTC. Protein sequence: CSVAQGRNEQFF.

The chain combines TRBV18 with TRBJ1-1, with D hard to call. CDR1 is KGHSH and CDR2 is LQKENI in the germline V gene. Trimming took 6 bases from V and 1 from J, leaving 6 bases between them. The CDR3 totals 12 residues. CDR3 coding DNA: TGTGCCAGCTCCCCCCAGAACACTGAAGCTTTCTTT. Its protein product is CASSPQNTEAFF.

The chain joins TRBV7-2 to TRBJ1-6, with D maybe TRBD1 (5 bases). CDR3 length equals 17 residues. Germline lookup yields CDR1 SGHTA and CDR2 FQGNSA. The V end lost 1 base, the J end lost 1 base, and 11 bases lay between the germline ends. Written as DNA, the CDR3 is TGTGCCAGCAGCTTAGGCCTTGGGGGGTCCTATAATTCACCCCTCCACTTT. Translated, it gives CASSLGLGGSYNSPLHF.

The chain combines TRBV7-2 with TRBJ2-5; D may be TRBD1 (6 bases). The CDR3 totals 14 residues. Trimming removed 6 bases from V and 6 bases from J, with 17 bases in between. Germline CDR1 SGHTA, CDR2 FQGNSA. CDR3 in amino acids: CASRSRTGLQTQYF. The DNA for the CDR3 is TGTGCCAGCAGATCCCGAACAGGGTTACAGACCCAGTACTTC.

V and J are TRBV4-3 and TRBJ2-3; the D gene is possibly TRBD2 (7 bases). The germline CDR1 and CDR2 sequences are LGHNA and YSLEER. The V end was cut by 0 bases, the J end by 2 bases, with 12 bases between. The CDR3 runs to 16 residues. In nucleotides, the CDR3 is TGCGCCAGCAGCCAAGATGCGGGGGCCATCACAGATACGCAGTATTTT. It translates to CASSQDAGAITDTQYF.

The chain carries TRBV15 and TRBJ2-1; 8 bases are shared with TRBD2. Germline CDR1 reads LNHNV; CDR2 reads YYDKDF (reference sequence). Trimming at V came to 1 base and at J to 7 bases, leaving 3 bases not matched to a gene. The CDR3 consists of 14 residues. In DNA form, the CDR3 reads TGTGCCACCAGCAGAGCGGGGGGGGGTAATGAGCAGTTCTTC. Protein sequence: CATSRAGGGNEQFF.

The CDR3 loop reads CASSPRGQFQETQYF. For the CDR3, the DNA is TGTGCCAGCAGCCCTAGGGGACAGTTCCAAGAGACCCAGTACTTC. The chain joins TRBV5-8 to TRBJ2-5; TRBD1 matches 7 bases. CDR3 size: 15 residues. Germline V gene data show CDR1 as SGHTS and CDR2 as YDEGEE. V lost 4 bases, J lost 1 base, and 7 bases stayed unmatched. The full variable domain, its missing parts supplied by reference TRBV5-8 and TRBJ2-5, is EAGVTQSPTHLIKTRGQQATLRCSPISGHTSVYWYQQALGLGLQFLLWYDEGEERNRGNFPPRFSGRQFPNYSSELNVNALELEDSALYLCASSPRGQFQETQYFGPGTRLLVL.

The chain uses TRBV27 and TRBJ1-2, with a weak D call TRBD1 (6 bases). CDR1 is MNHEY and CDR2 is SMNVEV in the germline V gene (reference sequence). Trimming left V 5 bases short and J 2 bases short, with 15 bases between. The CDR3 covers 15 residues. CDR3 bases: TGTGCCAGCAGTAACCGGGACACTGGGAACTATGGCTACACCTTC. Amino acids: CASSNRDTGNYGYTF.

The rearrangement uses TRBV7-6 and TRBJ1-3, with a possible D match to TRBD1 (5 bases). The CDR3 runs 16 residues. V lost 5 bases to trimming and J lost 0 bases, with 14 bases between them. From germline, CDR1 is SGHVS and CDR2 FNYEAQ. In DNA form, the CDR3 reads TGTGCCAGCAGCCCCGGGGGGGTAAGCTCTGGAAACACCATATATTTT. Amino acid sequence: CASSPGGVSSGNTIYF. Drawing the rest from reference TRBV7-6 and TRBJ1-3, the complete variable domain is GAGVSQSPRYKVTKRGQDVALRCDPISGHVSLYWYRQALGQGPEFLTYFNYEAQQDKSGLPNDRFSAERPEGSISTLTIQRTEQRDSAMYRCASSPGGVSSGNTIYFGEGSWLTVV.

The chain carries TRBV7-9 and TRBJ1-3; no firm D call. The CDR3 runs to 16 residues. V shed 0 bases and J shed 3 bases, with 12 bases lying between them. The germline V gene has CDR1 SEHNR and CDR2 FQNEAQ (reference sequence). The CDR3 bases are TGTGCCAGCAGCTTAGCCCTGACACGGGGTGGAAACACCATATATTTT. Translation: CASSLALTRGGNTIYF.

The chain combines TRBV6-5 with TRBJ1-5; no firm D call. Germline assignment: CDR1 MNHEY and CDR2 SVGAGI. V shed 4 bases and J shed 0 bases, with 7 bases lying between them. The CDR3 is 14 residues long. CDR3 amino acids: CASSFLSSNQPQHF. The CDR3 region has the DNA TGTGCCAGCAGTTTTTTGAGTAGCAATCAGCCCCAGCATTTT.

This clone was observed a single time. V is TRBV6-5 and J is TRBJ1-1; the D gene is possibly TRBD1 (5 bases). Trimming pared 5 bases from V and 3 bases from J, leaving 10 bases between. The germline CDR1 and CDR2 sequences are MNHEY and SVGAGI. The CDR3 loop spans 13 amino acids. The CDR3 loop reads CASSLGGDTEAFF. The CDR3 DNA is TGTGCCAGCAGTCTTGGGGGGGACACTGAAGCTTTCTTT.

CDR3 amino acids: CASGGGPNQPQHF. CDR3 sequence (DNA): TGTGCCAGCGGGGGGGGACCCAATCAGCCCCAGCATTTT. The chain combines TRBV7-8 with TRBJ1-5, with D possibly being TRBD1 (5 bases). The germline gives CDR1 SGHVS, CDR2 FQNEAQ. The CDR3 runs 13 residues. V was trimmed by 8 bases and J by 3 bases, leaving 11 bases between them.

The chain employs TRBV4-2 and TRBJ2-7, with D possibly being TRBD2 (8 bases). Germline assignment: CDR1 LGHNA and CDR2 YNFKEQ. With 0 bases removed from V and 1 base from J, the gap between germline ends came to 16 bases. The CDR3 has 17 residues. The CDR3 loop reads CASSQEGGGGLSYEQYF. CDR3 nucleotide sequence: TGTGCCAGCAGCCAAGAAGGGGGCGGGGGGCTTTCCTACGAGCAGTACTTC.

The rearrangement uses TRBV27 and TRBJ2-2; a possible D gene is TRBD2 (6 bases). V gave up 3 bases and J gave up 1 base, with 15 bases separating them. Per germline, CDR1 MNHEY and CDR2 SMNVEV (reference sequence). There are 17 residues in the CDR3. The CDR3 loop reads CASSFRTGTGNTGELFF. The CDR3 DNA reads as TGTGCCAGCAGTTTCCGGACCGGGACTGGGAACACCGGGGAGCTGTTTTTT.

The chain employs TRBV9 and TRBJ1-3; no definite D call. V gave up 3 bases and J gave up 0 bases, with 10 bases separating them. Germline loops: CDR1 SGDLS, CDR2 YYNGEE. This CDR3 spans 15 amino acids. The CDR3: CASSARWSSGNTIYF. The CDR3 nucleotides are TGTGCCAGCAGCGCGAGGTGGTCCTCTGGAAACACCATATATTTT.

The J gene is TRBJ2-5, the V gene TRBV4-1; D perhaps matches TRBD1 (5 bases). There are 15 residues in the CDR3. From germline, CDR1 is MGHRA and CDR2 YSYEKL. The V end was cut by 2 bases, the J end by 4 bases, with 14 bases between. CDR3 bases: TGCGCCAGCAGCCAAAGTTGGCAGGGTCGAGAGACCCAGTACTTC. This translates into CASSQSWQGRETQYF.

This clone was seen just once. The chain combines TRBV2 with TRBJ1-5; 8 positions agree with TRBD1. The V gene's germline CDR1 is SNHLY and CDR2 FYNNEI. The CDR3 is 15 residues long. V was clipped by 5 bases and J by 3 bases; unmatched bases: 6. CDR3 DNA: TGTGCCAGCAGTCCCCGACAGGGGAACAATCAGCCCCAGCATTTT. This gives the protein CASSPRQGNNQPQHF.

The V gene is TRBV27, the J gene TRBJ1-6; 10 positions match TRBD1. This CDR3 has 15 amino acids. Trimming cost V 6 bases and J 9 bases; bases outside gene matches: 8. Germline V lookup: CDR1 MNHEY, CDR2 SMNVEV (reference sequence). CDR3: CASSPRDRGASPLHF. CDR3 coding DNA: TGTGCCAGCAGCCCCCGGGACAGGGGAGCTTCACCCCTCCACTTT.

This chain links TRBV29-1 with TRBJ2-2, with D perhaps TRBD2 (6 bases). CDR3 length equals 14 residues. V lost 4 bases and J 4 bases, leaving 13 bases between the germline ends. The germline gives CDR1 SQVTM, CDR2 ANQGSEA. CDR3 DNA: TGCAGCGTTGGGGGGAGGATCGGCACCGGGGAGCTGTTTTTT. Amino acid sequence: CSVGGRIGTGELFF.

The rearrangement joins TRBV9 to TRBJ1-5; D remains unclear. CDR1 and CDR2 (germline): SGDLS, YYNGEE. This CDR3 comprises 15 residues. Between the trimmed V and J ends, which lost 3 bases and 6 bases, there was a span of 16 bases. CDR3: CASSALGREGQPQHF. In DNA, the CDR3 is TGTGCCAGCAGCGCTCTCGGACGGGAGGGTCAGCCCCAGCATTTT.

The chain has TRBV7-3 and TRBJ1-2, with D possibly being TRBD1 (6 bases). Germline CDR1 reads SGHTA; CDR2 reads FQGTGA. The CDR3 has 14 amino acids. V was trimmed by 2 bases and J by 2 bases, leaving 9 bases between them. In DNA form, the CDR3 reads TGTGCCAGCAGCTTATACAGGGACAACTATGGCTACACCTTC. Its protein product is CASSLYRDNYGYTF. The variable domain in full, completed from reference TRBV7-3 and TRBJ1-2, reads GAGVSQTPSNKVTEKGKYVELRCDPISGHTALYWYRQSLGQGPEFLIYFQGTGAADDSGLPNDRFFAVRPEGSVSTLKIQRTERGDSAVYLCASSLYRDNYGYTFGSGTRLTVV.

For this clone: Relative to the germline gene, one junction end is altered; a read error may explain this. The chain links TRBV7-2 to TRBJ2-4, with 7 positions matching TRBD1. This CDR3 spans 15 amino acids. Germline V gives CDR1 SGHTA, CDR2 FQGNSA. CDR3 nucleotide sequence: TGTGCCAGCAGCTTAGCGTCCCCGACAGGGAACAATCAGTACTTC. It translates to CASSLASPTGNNQYF.

This clone was counted once. The CDR3 sequence is CASSLYEETQYF. Here the CDR3 DNA reads TGTGCCAGCAGCCTATATGAAGAGACCCAGTACTTC. This sequence joins TRBV14 and TRBJ2-5; D remains ambiguous. The CDR3 extends over 12 amino acids. Germline lookup yields CDR1 SGHDN and CDR2 FVKESK. V was cut by 4 bases and J by 3 bases, with 6 bases left in between.

This chain joins TRBV18 and TRBJ2-3; 7 bases align to TRBD2. J gave up 0 bases and V 6 bases, and 15 bases lay outside the gene matches. CDR3 length: 18 residues. Germline V gene data show CDR1 as KGHSH and CDR2 as LQKENI. CDR3 sequence: CASSLISISGRSTDTQYF. DNA for the CDR3: TGTGCCAGCTCCCTAATCTCAATTAGCGGGCGTAGCACAGATACGCAGTATTTT. Full variable domain (missing parts from reference TRBV18 and TRBJ2-3): NAGVMQNPRHLVRRRGQEARLRCSPMKGHSHVYWYRQLPEEGLKFMVYLQKENIIDESGMPKERFSAEFPKEGPSILRIQQVVRGDSAAYFCASSLISISGRSTDTQYFGPGTRLTVL.

The chain uses TRBV7-2 and TRBJ2-3, with 8 bases matching TRBD2. This CDR3 is 15 amino acids long. V shed 4 bases and J 4 bases; nucleotides not matched to a gene: 7. CDR1 is SGHTA and CDR2 is FQGNSA in the germline V gene. The CDR3: CASSSGLVGADTQYF. The CDR3 coding sequence is TGTGCCAGCAGCTCGGGACTAGTTGGCGCAGATACGCAGTATTTT.